This TCR beta chain stems from a study of blood T cell repertoires in COVID-19 (dated by TCRdb to between 2020 and 2021). Concerning the study at large: Collaborator samples came from the United States, Italy and Spain and covered acute and convalescent phases of COVID-19. Nearly every sample came with metadata listing a de-identified subject ID, COVID-19 status, age in years and sex. The repertoires were released in a freely available public database meant as a resource for research on the immune response to SARS-CoV-2. HLA class I and class II types, where available, came from metadata supplied by the sample provider rather than from assay-based typing. The material from the prospective study consisted of cDNA or gDNA derived from T cells, B-cell-depleted T cells, or PBMCs. Deeply sampled blood TCRbeta repertoires from subjects exposed to, actively infected with, or recovered from COVID-19 were included in the dataset. Samples were obtained from the ongoing ImmuneRACE study (first 160 participants) and from about 1,300 subjects provided by 6 global collaborators. What the research found in general, with its limitations: The quantity of clinical and demographic metadata differed by source and by participant and was supplied without curation.

Details on this clone: The antigen it recognizes is unknown. The sample holds no much larger clone one base away, and base qualities are not on file.

V is pared back by 5 bases and J by 8 bases, with 15 bases lying between the germline termini. The CDR3 numbers 14 residues from cysteine through phenylalanine. The CDR3 DNA has 42 bases and is translated from base 1. The germline V gene supplies CDR1 SNHLY and CDR2 FYNNEI. TCRbeta CDR3 regions were amplified from genomic DNA by means of the immunoSEQ Assay, a bias-controlled multiplex PCR. As for the original processing: The number of nucleated cells in each sample was estimated from the amplification of reference gene primers within the assay. To quantify the absolute abundance of each unique TCRbeta CDR3 rearrangement, sequence reads were collapsed and filtered. Productive Simpson clonality was computed per sample as the square root of Simpson's diversity index over productive rearrangements. The clones in this table, taken by TCRdb from immuneACCESS, are in-frame only. Not every clone is retained; where verified, under half of the shortfall comes from an unresolved V gene, and the cause of the rest is unknown. For V, J and clone size, that table is used; D and trimming come from the DNA. For this sample the table gives tens of thousands of clones, of which approximately 80% were detected only once. The top ten hold over 6% of the sample.

The collaborating institutions used their own protocols to collect whole blood in K2EDTA tubes. For TCRbeta analysis, collaborators shipped samples as frozen whole blood, isolated PBMCs, or DNA extracted from either of those sample types. The chain links TRBV2 with TRBJ1-4; the D gene is perhaps TRBD1, from 5 matching bases. The origin of this receptor is a woman between 45 and 65 years old with active or convalescent COVID-19. Sequenced: peripheral blood. The DNA sequence is as follows: TGTGCCAGCAGTCCTGGGGGGGTGTACGAAAAACTGTTTTTT. This gives the protein CASSPGGVYEKLFF.